Below, 19 T cell receptor beta chains from the same sample are listed, as sequenced in a study of blood T cell repertoires in COVID-19. Sequencing used immunoSEQ multiplex PCR; TCRdb keeps in-frame clones, though not all of them. The sample comprises 200,000 to 250,000 clones, around nine tenths of which are singletons, and 5.5% to 7.5% rests with the top ten. The sequenced material came from peripheral blood. Receptors originate from a woman in her seventies with active or convalescent COVID-19.

This clone was picked up one time. The chain recombines TRBV9 with TRBJ2-1; 11 bases map to TRBD2. CDR3 length: 15 amino acids. The J segment lost 8 bases and the V segment lost 4 bases, leaving 8 bases of the junction unmatched. The V gene's germline CDR1 is SGDLS and CDR2 YYNGEE. The CDR3 DNA is TGTGCCAGCAGCCTCGTAGCGGGGGGGCCGCATGAGCAGTTCTTC. Its protein product is CASSLVAGGPHEQFF.

This sequence joins TRBV5-1 and TRBJ1-3; a possible D gene is TRBD1 (5 bases). CDR1 is SGHRS and CDR2 is YFSETQ in the germline V gene. The CDR3 totals 13 residues. Trimming removed 4 bases at V and 9 bases at J, with 14 bases between. DNA for the CDR3: TGCGCCAGCAGCGATGACAGCTTGACCACCATATATTTT. Translation: CASSDDSLTTIYF.

The table lists this clone with a count of one. The chain joins TRBV5-5 to TRBJ1-6; TRBD1 matches at 7 bases. The CDR3 covers 17 residues. After removal of 4 bases from V and 4 bases from J, the junction contained 11 bases not matched to a gene. Germline V gene sequence: CDR1 SGHKS, CDR2 YYEKEE (reference sequence). The CDR3: CASSLVEEGQYNSPLHF. The CDR3 region has the DNA TGTGCCAGCAGCCTAGTTGAGGAGGGACAGTATAATTCACCCCTCCACTTT.

The chain employs TRBV6-2 or TRBV6-3 and TRBJ1-2; TRBD1 might be the D (5 bases). This CDR3 contains 13 residues. V dropped 5 bases and J dropped 4 bases, with 11 bases sitting between them. In germline, CDR1 is MNHEY, CDR2 SVGEGT. The DNA for the CDR3 is TGTGCCAGCAGTACCAGGGTGAGCTATGGCTACACCTTC. This encodes CASSTRVSYGYTF.

V gene TRBV6-2 or TRBV6-3 combines with J gene TRBJ2-3; 10 bases agree with TRBD2. With V trimmed by 6 bases and J by 0 bases, 6 bases remained unmatched. This CDR3 contains 16 residues. From germline, CDR1 is MNHEY and CDR2 SVGEGT. CDR3 sequence reads: CASSFSGGTSTDTQYF. The CDR3 DNA sequence: TGTGCCAGCAGCTTTAGCGGGGGGACTAGCACAGATACGCAGTATTTT.

The chain has TRBV7-2 and TRBJ1-1; 9 nucleotides agree with TRBD1. This CDR3 spans 14 amino acids. Trimming removed 7 bases from V and 8 bases from J; junction bases left unmatched: 11. Germline values: CDR1 SGHTA, CDR2 FQGNSA. DNA of the CDR3: TGTGCCAGCAACCCCGGACAGGGGATGAGAGAAGCTTTCTTT. This translates into CASNPGQGMREAFF.

The J gene is TRBJ2-7, the V gene TRBV7-2, with D unresolved. The germline V gene encodes CDR1 SGHTA and CDR2 FQGNSA. V was pared by 5 bases and J by 6 bases, with 17 bases between. The CDR3 has 14 residues. CDR3 in DNA: TGTGCCAGCAGCCCCTTGGTAAGGTCAGGCGAGCAGTACTTC. Protein product: CASSPLVRSGEQYF.

The rearrangement links TRBV4-2 to TRBJ1-1; 8 positions agree with TRBD1. Losses at the gene ends were 5 bases for V and 1 base for J; bases not matched to a gene: 6. CDR1 and CDR2 (germline): LGHNA, YNFKEQ. The CDR3 is 15 amino acids. The CDR3 nucleotides read TGTGCCAGCAGCTCATGGACAGGGAGGAACACTGAAGCTTTCTTT. Translation gives CASSSWTGRNTEAFF.

The chain recombines TRBV2 with TRBJ1-2; TRBD1 matches at 9 bases. V lost 5 bases and J lost 6; bases outside the gene matches: 4. The CDR3 spans 13 residues. Germline CDR1 is SNHLY and CDR2 is FYNNEI. Written as DNA, the CDR3 is TGTGCCAGCAGTTCTACAGGGGGCAATGGCTACACCTTC. It translates to CASSSTGGNGYTF.

Note on this clone: The junction departs from the called germline gene at one end, perhaps through a read error. The V call is TRBV24-1, the J call TRBJ2-2; no reliable D call. CDR1 is KGHDR and CDR2 is SFDVKD in the germline V gene. This CDR3 has 11 amino acids. Written as DNA, the CDR3 is TGTGCCACCAGTGATTCGGTTCGTACTTTCTTT. Residues: CATSDSVRTFF.

This chain connects TRBV3-1 (or the pseudogene TRBV3-2) to TRBJ1-2, with a weak D call TRBD1 (6 bases). The CDR3 spans 15 residues. The germline V and J ends were trimmed by 1 base and 4 bases, with 13 bases remaining between them. CDR1 is LGHDT and CDR2 is YNNKEL in the germline V gene (reference sequence). The CDR3 DNA sequence: TGTGCCAGCAGCCAAGCGGCAGGGGATGCCTATGGCTACACCTTC. Translated, it gives CASSQAAGDAYGYTF.

The CDR3 bases are TGTGCCAGCAGCGGAGGCCTAGCGGGGGGGCGGGTTAGAGATACGCAGTATTTT. Its translation: CASSGGLAGGRVRDTQYF. V and J are TRBV9 and TRBJ2-3; 12 bases are a match to TRBD2. The CDR3 consists of 18 residues. Per the germline V gene, CDR1 is SGDLS and CDR2 is YYNGEE. V shed 3 bases, J shed 5 bases, and the junction held 13 bases outside the gene matches. The variable domain in full, completed from reference TRBV9 and TRBJ2-3, reads DSGVTQTPKHLITATGQRVTLRCSPRSGDLSVYWYQQSLDQGLQFLIQYYNGEERAKGNILERFSAQQFPDLHSELNLSSLELGDSALYFCASSGGLAGGRVRDTQYFGPGTRLTVL.

The chain links TRBV29-1 to TRBJ2-5; TRBD2 is a possible D gene (5 bases). There are 13 residues in the CDR3. Between the trimmed V and J ends, which lost 7 bases and 5 bases, there was a span of 17 bases. Per the germline V gene, CDR1 is SQVTM and CDR2 is ANQGSEA. The CDR3 DNA sequence: TGCAGCGCCGAACTCCAGCCGGGGGAGACCCAGTACTTC. Translating gives CSAELQPGETQYF.

The CDR3 sequence: CASTPWTSVGAGELFF. The CDR3 nucleotides read TGCGCCAGCACCCCGTGGACTAGCGTGGGGGCCGGGGAGCTGTTTTTT. The V and J genes are TRBV5-1 and TRBJ2-2; TRBD2 matches at 9 bases. Germline trimming cut 6 bases from V and 6 bases from J; bases unmatched to any gene: 12. Looked up from germline, CDR1 is SGHRS and CDR2 is YFSETQ. CDR3 length: 16 amino acids.

The V gene is TRBV24-1, the J gene TRBJ1-2, with D possibly being TRBD1 (5 bases). CDR3 size: 13 residues. Germline values: CDR1 KGHDR, CDR2 SFDVKD. Trimming shortened V by 4 bases and J by 6 bases, and 11 bases separated the two germline ends. As DNA, the CDR3 is TGTGCCACCAGTGAAGCAGGGCGGAATGGCTACACCTTC. Residues: CATSEAGRNGYTF.

This chain uses TRBV29-1 with TRBJ1-2; 9 nucleotides line up with TRBD1. V lost 3 bases to trimming and J lost 4 bases; unmatched junction nucleotides: 6. This CDR3 has 14 residues. Germline lookup yields CDR1 SQVTM and CDR2 ANQGSEA. CDR3 region: CSVDSGQGSYGYTF. For the CDR3, the DNA is TGCAGCGTTGACTCGGGACAGGGTAGCTATGGCTACACCTTC.

Worth noting for this clone: The same CDR3 arises from other DNA sequences in this sample as well. The chain employs TRBV20-1 and TRBJ1-1, with 7 bases identical to TRBD1. In germline, CDR1 is DFQATT, CDR2 SNEGSKA (reference sequence). With 5 bases clipped from V and 4 bases from J, the junction kept 1 base outside the gene matches. CDR3 length: 11 residues. CDR3 loop: CSASGGTEAFF. The CDR3 DNA sequence: TGCAGTGCTTCAGGGGGCACTGAAGCTTTCTTT.

The V gene is TRBV29-1, the J gene TRBJ1-2; possible D gene TRBD1, 6 bases. The germline V gene encodes CDR1 SQVTM and CDR2 ANQGSEA. The CDR3 consists of 12 residues. The germline V and J ends were trimmed by 6 bases and 7 bases, with 15 bases remaining between them. DNA of the CDR3: TGCAGCGTGGTCAGGGGTAAAAGTGGCTACACCTTC. Protein product: CSVVRGKSGYTF.

This chain links TRBV7-3 with TRBJ2-3; 7 nucleotides match TRBD2. V trimming: 2 bases; J trimming: 1 base; junction bases outside the gene matches: 0. Germline CDR1 is SGHTA and CDR2 is FQGTGA. The CDR3 extends over 14 amino acids. The chain's CDR3 is CASSLAGGTDTQYF. CDR3 DNA sequence: TGTGCCAGCAGCTTAGCGGGGGGCACAGATACGCAGTATTTT.